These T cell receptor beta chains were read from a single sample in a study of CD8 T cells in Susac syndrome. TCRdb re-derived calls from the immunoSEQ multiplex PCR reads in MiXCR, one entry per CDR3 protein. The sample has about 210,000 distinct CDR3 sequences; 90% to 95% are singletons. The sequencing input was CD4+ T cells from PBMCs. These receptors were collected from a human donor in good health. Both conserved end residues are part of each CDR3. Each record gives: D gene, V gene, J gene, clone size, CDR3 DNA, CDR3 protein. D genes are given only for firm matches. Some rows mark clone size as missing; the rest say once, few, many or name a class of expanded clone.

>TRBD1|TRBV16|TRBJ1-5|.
TGTGCCAGCAGCCAAGGGACAGGGGGCAATCAGCCCCAGCATTTT
CASSQGTGGNQPQHF
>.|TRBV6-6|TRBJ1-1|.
TGTGCCAGCAGTCCGACCGACACTGAAGCTTTCTTT
CASSPTDTEAFF
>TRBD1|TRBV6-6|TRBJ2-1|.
TGTGCCAGCAGTTACCCGGGGACAGGTTTTGACAATGAGCAGTTCTTC
CASSYPGTGFDNEQFF
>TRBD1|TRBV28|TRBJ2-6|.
TGTGCCAGCAGTTTCAGGACAGGGGTCTCTGGGGCCAACGTCCTGACTTTC
CASSFRTGVSGANVLTF
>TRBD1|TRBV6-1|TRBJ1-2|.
TGTGCCAGCAAGAGGGACAGGGTGAACTATGGCTACACCTTC
CASKRDRVNYGYTF
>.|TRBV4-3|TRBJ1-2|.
TGCGCCAGCAGCCAAGATGCGGACCAATACTATGGCTACACCTTC
CASSQDADQYYGYTF
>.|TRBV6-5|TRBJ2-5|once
TGTGCCAGCAGTTACTCGAATAGACAGACCCAAGAGACCCAGTACTTC
CASSYSNRQTQETQYF
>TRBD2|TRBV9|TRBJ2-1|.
TGTGCCAGCAGCGCGGAGACTAGCGGGGGGCCTCTGTTCTTC
CASSAETSGGPLFF
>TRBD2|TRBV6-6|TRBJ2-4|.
TGTGCCAGCAGAGGACTAGAAGGAAACATTCAGTACTTC
CASRGLEGNIQYF
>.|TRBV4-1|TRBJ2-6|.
TGCGCCAGCAGCCAAGACCCGAGCCGGATCTCTGGGGCCAACGTCCTGACTTTC
CASSQDPSRISGANVLTF
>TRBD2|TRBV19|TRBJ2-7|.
TGTGCCAGTAGTACATCTTCGGGGGGCTACGAGCAGTACTTC
CASSTSSGGYEQYF
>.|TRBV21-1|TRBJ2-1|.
TGTGCCAGCCTAAGTAGCGGGTATTTCTACAATGAGCAGTTCTTC
CASLSSGYFYNEQFF
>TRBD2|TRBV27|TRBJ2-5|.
TGTGCCAGCAGTAGAACGGGACTAGCGGAAGAGACCCAGTACTTC
CASSRTGLAEETQYF
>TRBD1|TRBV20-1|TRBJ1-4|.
TGCAGTGCGAACAGGGGAACTAATGAAAAACTGTTTTTT
CSANRGTNEKLFF
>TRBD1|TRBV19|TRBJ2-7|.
TGTGCCAGTAGTAACAGGGGGCCCAACGAGCAGTACTTC
CASSNRGPNEQYF
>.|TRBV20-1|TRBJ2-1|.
TGCAGTGCCTGCCGGGACTCCTCCTACAATGAGCAGTTCTTC
CSACRDSSYNEQFF
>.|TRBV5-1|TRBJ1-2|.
TGCGCCAGCGCGGGAATACAGGGTTCCGCCTTCTACACCTTC
CASAGIQGSAFYTF
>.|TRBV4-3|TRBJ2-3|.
TGCGCCAGCAGCCAAACTCTTCAGGATACGCAGTATTTT
CASSQTLQDTQYF
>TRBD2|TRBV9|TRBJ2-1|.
TGTGCCAGCAGCGTAGAATTCGGCGGGAGGATCGATGAGCAGTTCTTC
CASSVEFGGRIDEQFF
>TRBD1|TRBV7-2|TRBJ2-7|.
TGTGCCAGCGCCCCTCGTAGGGGGCCCTACGAGCAGTACTTC
CASAPRRGPYEQYF
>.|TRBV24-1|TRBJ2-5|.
TGTGCCACCAGTGATGGGGGGGCAGGGCAAGAGACCCAGTACTTC
CATSDGGAGQETQYF
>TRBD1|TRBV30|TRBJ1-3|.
TGTGCCTGGAGTGTGGGGACAGCGGGAAACACCATATATTTT
CAWSVGTAGNTIYF
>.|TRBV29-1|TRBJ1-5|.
TGCAGCGTTCGACAGGCAGGGCAGCCCCAGCATTTT
CSVRQAGQPQHF
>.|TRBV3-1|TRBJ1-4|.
TGTGCCAGCAGCCCCACAGTAGAGCCTTTTGAAAAACTGTTTTTT
CASSPTVEPFEKLFF
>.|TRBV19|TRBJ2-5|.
TGTGCCAGCAATGAGGGACCGAATCAAGAGACCCAGTACTTC
CASNEGPNQETQYF
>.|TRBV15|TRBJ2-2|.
TGTGCCACCAGCAGCAGGGTGTCCGGGGAGCTGTTTTTT
CATSSRVSGELFF
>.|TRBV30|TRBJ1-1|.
TGTGCCGCGGATCGAGTAGGCACTGAAGCTTTCTTT
CAADRVGTEAFF
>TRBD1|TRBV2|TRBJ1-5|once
TGTGCCAGCAAGGGACAGACCAATCAGCCCCAGCATTTT
CASKGQTNQPQHF
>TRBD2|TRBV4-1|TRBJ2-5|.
TGCGCCAGCAGCCAAGTAGCGGGGGGGCAAATAGGCCAAGAGACCCAGTACTTC
CASSQVAGGQIGQETQYF
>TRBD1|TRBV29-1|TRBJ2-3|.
TGCAGCGTTGATAACAGGGGGTCAGATACGCAGTATTTT
CSVDNRGSDTQYF
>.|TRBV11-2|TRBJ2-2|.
TGTGCCAGCAGCTTAGATCCAACGGGGTGGGCGTTTTTT
CASSLDPTGWAFF
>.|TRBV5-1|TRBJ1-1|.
TGCGCCAGCAGCTCCGATGTAGGGACTGAAGCTTTCTTT
CASSSDVGTEAFF
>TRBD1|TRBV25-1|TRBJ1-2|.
TGTGCCAGCAGTGAACGGACAGGGGGCGGCGGCTACACCTTC
CASSERTGGGGYTF
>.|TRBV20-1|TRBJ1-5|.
TGCAGTGCTAGTGGGGGGGATCAGCCCCAGCATTTT
CSASGGDQPQHF
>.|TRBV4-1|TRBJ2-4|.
TGCGCCAGCAGCCAGAGAACTAGAGGGGCGAACATTCAGTACTTC
CASSQRTRGANIQYF
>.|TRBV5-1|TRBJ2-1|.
TGCGCCAGCAGTTACAGGGAACCCAATGAGCAGTTCTTC
CASSYREPNEQFF
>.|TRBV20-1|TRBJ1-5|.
TGCAGTGCTCACCGAGGAATGGACCAGCCCCAGCATTTT
CSAHRGMDQPQHF
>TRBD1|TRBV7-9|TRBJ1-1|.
TGTGCCAGCAGCTTCCGGGACAGGGGTACTGAAGCTTTCTTT
CASSFRDRGTEAFF
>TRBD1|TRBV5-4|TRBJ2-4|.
TGTGCCAGCAGCTCTCCGGGACAGTCGGTGGGCATTCAGTACTTC
CASSSPGQSVGIQYF
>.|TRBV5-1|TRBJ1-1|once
TGCGCCAGCAAGGAGCCGAACACTGAAGCTTTCTTT
CASKEPNTEAFF
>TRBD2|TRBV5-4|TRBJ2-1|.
TGTGCCAGCAGACTAGCGGGAGAAGAAAATGAGCAGTTCTTC
CASRLAGEENEQFF
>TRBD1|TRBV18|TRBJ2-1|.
TGTGCCAGCTCAAGCGACAGGGGTGCCAATGAGCAGTTCTTC
CASSSDRGANEQFF
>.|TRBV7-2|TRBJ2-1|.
TGTGCCAGCAGCTTAGGCCCGGGCCTTTTCAATGAGCAGTTCTTC
CASSLGPGLFNEQFF
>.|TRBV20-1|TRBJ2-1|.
TGCAGTGCACGGAGTAAGACGCCCTACAATGAGCAGTTCTTC
CSARSKTPYNEQFF
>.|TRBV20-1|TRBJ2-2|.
TGCAGTGCTAGAGGTGGACCCACCGGGGAGCTGTTTTTT
CSARGGPTGELFF
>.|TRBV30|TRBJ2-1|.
TGTGCCTGGGGGGAACGCAACAATGAGCAGTTCTTC
CAWGERNNEQFF
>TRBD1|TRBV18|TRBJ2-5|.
TGTGCCAGCTCACGAAGGGACAGGGCCGGAGAAGAGACCCAGTACTTC
CASSRRDRAGEETQYF
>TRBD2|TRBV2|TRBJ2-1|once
TGTGCCAGCAGGACTAGCTCCGATGAGCAGTTCTTC
CASRTSSDEQFF
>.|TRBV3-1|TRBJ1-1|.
TGTGCCAGCAGCCTTCCCCACTCGCCGGCTTTCTTT
CASSLPHSPAFF
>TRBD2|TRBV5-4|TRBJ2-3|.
TGTGCCAGCAGCTCGGGGGGACCGGGCACAGATACGCAGTATTTT
CASSSGGPGTDTQYF
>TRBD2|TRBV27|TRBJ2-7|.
TGTGCCAGCAGTCTCGCCGGGCGGGGGTCCTACGAGCAGTACTTC
CASSLAGRGSYEQYF
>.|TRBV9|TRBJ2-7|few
TGTGCCAGCAGCGTTGGAGGGCAGTCCTACGAGCAGTACTTC
CASSVGGQSYEQYF
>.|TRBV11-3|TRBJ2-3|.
TGTGCCAGCAGCGGGCCTAGTGCAGATACGCAGTATTTT
CASSGPSADTQYF
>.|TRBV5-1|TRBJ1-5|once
TGCGCCAGCAGCTTGAATCCTAGCAATCAGCCCCAGCATTTT
CASSLNPSNQPQHF
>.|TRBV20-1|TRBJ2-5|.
TGCAGTGCTAGGGAACCGGGGCGGGAGACCCAGTACTTC
CSAREPGRETQYF
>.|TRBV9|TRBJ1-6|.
TGTGCCAGCAGCGTAGAGCAGGAGGATAAACCCCTCCACTTT
CASSVEQEDKPLHF
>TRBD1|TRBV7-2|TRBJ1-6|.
TGTGCCAGCAGCTTAAGACAGGGAAATAATTCACCCCTCCACTTT
CASSLRQGNNSPLHF
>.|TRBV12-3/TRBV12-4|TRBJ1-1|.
TGTGCCAGCAGTTTGACAGGTGGGTACACTGAAGCTTTCTTT
CASSLTGGYTEAFF
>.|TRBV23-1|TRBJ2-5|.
TGCGCCATCGAACAACCTAGCGAGACCCAGTACTTC
CAIEQPSETQYF
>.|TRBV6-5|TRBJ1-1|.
TGTGCCAGCAGTAAGGGTTACGGCCCTGAAGCTTTCTTT
CASSKGYGPEAFF